The 24 T cell receptor beta chains reported below all come from one sample, sequenced in a study of CD8 T cells in Susac syndrome. The RNA, 0.5 to 1 ug, was put through reverse transcription using random hexamers. In TCRdb, the immunoSEQ multiplex PCR reads were re-called with MiXCR into one record per CDR3 protein. This table has about 140,000 distinct CDR3 sequences, 94% appearing once. The specimen was CD8+ T cells from PBMCs. All receptors come from a human donor in good health.

This chain uses TRBV13 with TRBJ1-2, with D maybe TRBD1 (5 bases). The CDR3 totals 13 residues. The germline V and J ends were trimmed by 7 bases and 8 bases, with 17 bases remaining between them. Germline CDR1 reads PRHDT; CDR2 reads FYEKMQ (reference sequence). The CDR3 coding sequence is TGTGCCAGCACAAATATGGGGCGCCGAGGCTACACCTTC. Translating gives CASTNMGRRGYTF.

This sequence joins TRBV5-1 and TRBJ2-7; 8 bases are shared with TRBD1. The CDR3 is made up of 13 amino acids. Unmatched junction bases numbered 7, after V lost 7 bases and J lost 4 bases. CDR1 is SGHRS, CDR2 YFSETQ, per germline. Here the CDR3 DNA reads TGCGCCAGCCGGACAGGGATCGAGTACGAGCAGTACTTC. Translated, it gives CASRTGIEYEQYF.

The chain uses TRBV20-1 and TRBJ2-3; 10 nucleotides match TRBD2. Trimming took 0 bases from V and 6 from J; bases not matched to a gene: 9. The CDR3 sequence is 16 residues long. The germline gives CDR1 DFQATT, CDR2 SNEGSKA (reference sequence). This CDR3 reads CSARDIASGSADTQYF. The CDR3 DNA reads TGCAGTGCTAGAGATATTGCTAGCGGGAGTGCTGATACGCAGTATTTT.

The count of this clonotype is one. The V and J genes are TRBV27 and TRBJ2-3; TRBD1 is a possible D gene (6 bases). Trimming cost V 4 bases and J 0 bases, with 11 bases left between them. This CDR3 spans 15 amino acids. Germline V lookup: CDR1 MNHEY, CDR2 SMNVEV (reference sequence). CDR3 bases: TGTGCCAGCAGTTCCTGGACAGCCAGCACAGATACGCAGTATTTT. Its translation: CASSSWTASTDTQYF.

This clonotype was seen only once. V gene TRBV27 combines with J gene TRBJ2-1; 8 bases match TRBD2. The CDR3 is made up of 15 amino acids. Germline-derived CDR1 and CDR2 are MNHEY and SMNVEV (reference sequence). V lost 0 bases and J lost 9; bases outside the gene matches: 7. CDR3 sequence reads: CASSLSSGSSPEQFF. The CDR3 bases are TGTGCCAGCAGTTTATCCAGCGGGAGCTCCCCTGAGCAGTTCTTC.

CDR3 protein: CASSRTGNTGELFF. The DNA of the CDR3 is TGTGCCAGCAGCCGGACAGGGAACACCGGGGAGCTGTTTTTT. This chain links TRBV2 with TRBJ2-2, with 7 nucleotides matching TRBD1. CDR3 size: 14 residues. J was trimmed by 1 base and V by 6 bases; bases with no gene match: 2. Germline loops: CDR1 SNHLY, CDR2 FYNNEI.

The chain combines TRBV9 with TRBJ1-4; TRBD1 agrees at 9 bases. Trimming cost V 3 bases and J 4 bases; bases outside gene matches: 13. There are 18 residues in the CDR3. Germline V CDR1 and CDR2: SGDLS, YYNGEE. CDR3 residues: CASSALGQGGAGNEKLFF. The DNA for the CDR3 is TGTGCCAGCAGCGCCCTGGGACAGGGTGGGGCCGGTAATGAAAAACTGTTTTTT.

This sequence joins TRBV27 and TRBJ2-4; 7 positions agree with TRBD2. Trimming took 2 bases from V and 6 from J; bases not matched to a gene: 7. The length of the CDR3 is 15 residues. Germline CDR1 is MNHEY and CDR2 is SMNVEV (reference sequence). The CDR3 nucleotides are TGTGCCAGCAGTTTAGCGGGAGAAGGTCCAAACATTCAGTACTTC. Translated, it gives CASSLAGEGPNIQYF.

The rearrangement uses TRBV7-9 and TRBJ2-5; the D gene is possibly TRBD1 (5 bases). CDR3 length equals 15 residues. CDR1 is SEHNR, CDR2 FQNEAQ, per germline (reference sequence). V dropped 0 bases and J dropped 5 bases, with 13 bases sitting between them. The CDR3 sequence: CASSLAPGAGETQYF. The CDR3, as DNA: TGTGCCAGCAGCTTAGCCCCTGGGGCAGGGGAGACCCAGTACTTC.

The chain links TRBV20-1 to TRBJ2-5, with D maybe TRBD1 (6 bases). Per germline, CDR1 DFQATT and CDR2 SNEGSKA (reference sequence). Between the trimmed V and J ends, which lost 0 bases and 5 bases, there was a span of 22 bases. The CDR3 length is 17 residues. In DNA form, the CDR3 reads TGCAGTGCTAGAGACCTCCTCCTTCTAGGTCAGGGGGAGACCCAGTACTTC. Its translation is CSARDLLLLGQGETQYF.

The chain is built from TRBV3-1 and TRBJ2-7; D is perhaps TRBD1 (6 bases). The CDR3 runs to 14 residues. V was shortened by 2 bases and J by 1 base, with 9 bases between the two germline ends. In germline, CDR1 is LGHDT, CDR2 YNNKEL (reference sequence). This chain's CDR3 is CASSQLGQSYEQYF. In DNA form, the CDR3 reads TGTGCCAGCAGCCAACTCGGACAGTCCTACGAGCAGTACTTC.

J is TRBJ2-2 and V is TRBV4-1; no reliable D call. The CDR3 is 14 amino acids. Germline CDR1 is MGHRA and CDR2 is YSYEKL. V was trimmed by 1 base and J by 6 bases, leaving 9 bases between them. This CDR3 reads CASSQVSGSGELFF. The CDR3 bases are TGCGCCAGCAGCCAAGTCTCCGGGTCCGGGGAGCTGTTTTTT.

V usage is TRBV30 and J usage is TRBJ2-5; 7 bases are a match to TRBD2. Germline loops: CDR1 GTSNPN, CDR2 SVGIG (reference sequence). This CDR3 is built from 14 residues. With 2 bases clipped from V and 5 bases from J, the junction kept 8 bases outside the gene matches. CDR3 sequence (DNA): TGTGCCTGGAGTTTCTTGCGGGAGACGGAGACCCAGTACTTC. Its translation is CAWSFLRETETQYF.

This chain connects TRBV12-3 or TRBV12-4 to TRBJ2-5; D possibly corresponds to TRBD2 (6 bases). The CDR3 runs to 13 residues. Trimming pared 5 bases from V and 6 bases from J, leaving 13 bases between. The CDR3 coding sequence is TGTGCCAGCAGTCTGGGGGAGGAGAAGACCCAGTACTTC. Its protein is CASSLGEEKTQYF.

The sample holds one count of this clonotype. The V and J genes are TRBV20-1 and TRBJ2-1; D possibly uses TRBD1 or TRBD2 (5 bases each). The V gene's germline CDR1 is DFQATT and CDR2 SNEGSKA (reference sequence). The V end was cut by 2 bases, the J end by 2 bases, with 13 bases between. The CDR3 consists of 15 residues. The CDR3: CSARRDLTTYNEQFF. CDR3 bases: TGCAGTGCTAGACGGGACCTTACAACCTACAATGAGCAGTTCTTC.

The V gene is TRBV4-1, the J gene TRBJ2-1, with TRBD2 as a possible D gene (5 bases). The CDR3 extends over 11 amino acids. Between the trimmed V and J ends, which lost 11 bases and 3 bases, there was a span of 8 bases. Looked up from germline, CDR1 is MGHRA and CDR2 is YSYEKL. The CDR3 nucleotides read TGCGCCGTGGGAGTCTACAATGAGCAGTTCTTC. Translated, it gives CAVGVYNEQFF.

V gene TRBV29-1 combines with J gene TRBJ2-7; no clear D. V lost 4 bases and J 0 bases, leaving 7 bases between the germline ends. Germline values: CDR1 SQVTM, CDR2 ANQGSEA. There are 12 residues in the CDR3. The CDR3 here is CSVVASSYEQYF. The CDR3 DNA follows: TGCAGCGTTGTGGCCAGCTCCTACGAGCAGTACTTC.

This sequence joins TRBV7-8 and TRBJ2-7, with 8 bases matching TRBD2. The germline V gene has CDR1 SGHVS and CDR2 FQNEAQ. Trimming took 2 bases from V and 5 from J; bases not matched to a gene: 8. The CDR3 runs to 15 residues. DNA of the CDR3: TGTGCCAGCAGCTTAACCAGCGGGAGATGGCACGAGCAGTACTTC. Its translation: CASSLTSGRWHEQYF.

This chain connects TRBV5-1 to TRBJ2-1; TRBD2 matches at 11 bases. V trimming: 3 bases; J trimming: 5 bases; junction bases outside the gene matches: 10. CDR3 length: 17 amino acids. CDR1 is SGHRS and CDR2 is YFSETQ in the germline V gene. The CDR3 loop reads CASSSIVRLAGHNEQFF. The CDR3 DNA sequence: TGCGCCAGCAGCTCTATAGTGAGACTAGCGGGGCACAATGAGCAGTTCTTC.

V gene TRBV27 combines with J gene TRBJ1-1; D unresolved. The germline V gene encodes CDR1 MNHEY and CDR2 SMNVEV (reference sequence). This CDR3 has 12 amino acids. Trimming removed 3 bases at V and 7 bases at J, with 9 bases between. CDR3 protein: CASSFPTGEAFF. CDR3 in DNA: TGTGCCAGCAGTTTCCCAACGGGTGAAGCTTTCTTT.

The genes are TRBV20-1 and TRBJ2-2, with 12 nucleotides matching TRBD2. Losses at the gene ends were 5 bases for V and 4 bases for J; bases not matched to a gene: 5. The CDR3 has 15 amino acids. Germline-derived CDR1 and CDR2 are DFQATT and SNEGSKA (reference sequence). CDR3 sequence (DNA): TGCAGTGCTTCTCGACTAGCGGGAGCCACCGGGGAGCTGTTTTTT. Translation gives CSASRLAGATGELFF.

The chain uses TRBV24-1 and TRBJ2-1, with TRBD2 matching over 12 bases. This CDR3 is 14 amino acids long. Germline values: CDR1 KGHDR, CDR2 SFDVKD. V shed 4 bases, J shed 10 bases, and the junction held 4 bases outside the gene matches. Here the CDR3 reads CATSDPGTSGEQFF. The CDR3 DNA reads TGTGCCACCAGTGACCCCGGGACTAGCGGGGAGCAGTTCTTC.

The genes are TRBV19 and TRBJ2-7; possible D gene TRBD1, 6 bases. The CDR3 contains 12 residues. Trimming pared 8 bases from V and 4 bases from J, leaving 12 bases between. Germline loops: CDR1 LNHDA, CDR2 SQIVND (reference sequence). Written as DNA, the CDR3 is TGTGCCAGTGGATACAGGGAGTACGAGCAGTACTTC. It specifies CASGYREYEQYF. The whole variable domain, filled in from reference TRBV19 and TRBJ2-7, reads DGGITQSPKYLFRKEGQNVTLSCEQNLNHDAMYWYRQDPGQGLRLIYYSQIVNDFQKGDIAEGYSVSREKKESFPLTVTSAQKNPTAFYLCASGYREYEQYFGPGTRLTVT.

V usage is TRBV12-3 or TRBV12-4 and J usage is TRBJ2-1; no definite D call. The V end was cut by 4 bases, the J end by 7 bases, with 8 bases between. The CDR3 consists of 12 residues. In nucleotides, the CDR3 is TGTGCCAGCAGTTCCGTAGGGAATGAGCAGTTCTTC. It yields the protein CASSSVGNEQFF.